Below are 10 T cell receptor beta chains sequenced from a single sample in a study of T cells in tumors after PD-1 blockade. Assay: immunoSEQ multiplex PCR; the TCRdb copy retains only in-frame clones and omits some. The sample has around 19,000 clones, roughly 78% seen once; the top ten hold 20% to 30%. Source: PBMCs, taken before anti-PD-1 treatment. The source of these receptors is a human donor with basal cell carcinoma.

V is TRBV5-1 and J is TRBJ1-4; the D is unclear. There are 15 residues in the CDR3. Germline V lookup: CDR1 SGHRS, CDR2 YFSETQ. V was clipped by 1 base and J by 5 bases, with 12 bases between them. CDR3 DNA sequence: TGCGCCAGCAGCTTGACGTCAGGTACGAATGAAAAACTGTTTTTT. Its protein product is CASSLTSGTNEKLFF.

This clone was seen a handful of times. CDR3: CASSELRTGGTDTQYF. The CDR3 DNA reads TGTGCCAGCAGTGAACTTAGGACAGGGGGAACAGATACGCAGTATTTT. The chain carries TRBV2 and TRBJ2-3, with 10 bases that match TRBD1. Germline V gene sequence: CDR1 SNHLY, CDR2 FYNNEI. This CDR3 has 16 amino acids. V was clipped by 2 bases and J by 3 bases; unmatched bases: 5.

This clone was seen once. This sequence joins TRBV6-1 and TRBJ2-7; D is possibly TRBD2 (6 bases). CDR1 and CDR2 from the germline V gene are MNHNS and SASEGT. This CDR3 contains 19 residues. V lost 4 bases, J lost 1 base, and 26 bases lay in between. The CDR3 nucleotides are TGTGCCAGCAGTGCGGGCTTGTTCACGGTTCGGGGGAAATCCTACGAGCAGTACTTC. This codes for CASSAGLFTVRGKSYEQYF.

Comment on this clone: Other DNA sequences within the sample encode an identical CDR3. The chain joins TRBV2 to TRBJ2-1; D is possibly TRBD2 (7 bases). The CDR3 is 19 residues long. Germline lookup yields CDR1 SNHLY and CDR2 FYNNEI. The CDR3 DNA reads TGTCCCCGCTGTGATGGGGGGGCGCGGGTGGGGAGCTCCTACAATGAGCAGTTCTTC. Translation: CPRCDGGARVGSSYNEQFF.

The chain has TRBV3-1 (or the pseudogene TRBV3-2) and TRBJ2-3, with 8 bases that match TRBD2. The V and J ends lost 1 base and 5 bases, in that order; junction bases with no gene match: 5. The V gene's germline CDR1 is LGHDT and CDR2 YNNKEL (reference sequence). This CDR3 has 15 residues. DNA of the CDR3: TGTGCCAGCAGCCAAGGACTAGCGTCCGGAGATACGCAGTATTTT. Protein product: CASSQGLASGDTQYF.

The genes are TRBV5-4 and TRBJ1-1; 7 nucleotides agree with TRBD1. Trimming at V came to 4 bases and at J to 1 base, leaving 7 bases not matched to a gene. This CDR3 is built from 15 residues. Germline V gene data show CDR1 as SGHNT and CDR2 as YYREEE (reference sequence). The CDR3 sequence: CASSQPTGPNTEAFF. DNA of the CDR3: TGTGCCAGCAGCCAGCCGACAGGGCCGAACACTGAAGCTTTCTTT. The whole variable domain, remainder taken from reference TRBV5-4 and TRBJ1-1, is ETGVTQSPTHLIKTRGQQVTLRCSSQSGHNTVSWYQQALGQGPQFIFQYYREEENGRGNFPPRFSGLQFPNYSSELNVNALELDDSALYLCASSQPTGPNTEAFFGQGTRLTVV.

The chain uses TRBV5-4 and TRBJ2-7; 8 bases match TRBD2. CDR3 length: 15 residues. Germline loops: CDR1 SGHNT, CDR2 YYREEE (reference sequence). V lost 0 bases, J lost 3 bases, and 5 bases stayed unmatched. DNA of the CDR3: TGTGCCAGCAGCTTGGGTGGGACTAGAGGCTACGAGCAGTACTTC. This codes for CASSLGGTRGYEQYF.

The gene calls are TRBV2 and TRBJ2-3; D is tentatively TRBD1 or TRBD2 (6 bases each). Trimming cost V 6 bases and J 0 bases, with 19 bases left between them. This CDR3 spans 17 amino acids. Germline V gene sequence: CDR1 SNHLY, CDR2 FYNNEI. The CDR3 region is CASSLRGLSSSTDTQYF. The DNA for the CDR3 is TGTGCCAGCAGCCTCAGGGGACTTTCCTCTAGCACAGATACGCAGTATTTT.

The gene calls are TRBV6-5 and TRBJ2-2, with D possibly TRBD1 on 6 matching bases. Trimming cost V 6 bases and J 5 bases, with 13 bases left between them. Germline CDR1 MNHEY, CDR2 SVGAGI. The CDR3 extends over 14 amino acids. This CDR3 reads CASSRDRRTGELFF. The CDR3, as DNA: TGTGCCAGCAGCCGTGACAGGCGAACCGGGGAGCTGTTTTTT.

The chain links TRBV19 to TRBJ2-3; possibly TRBD1 or TRBD2 for D (5 bases each). With 6 bases removed from V and 2 bases from J, the gap between germline ends came to 12 bases. The CDR3 is 14 amino acids. Germline CDR1 and CDR2: LNHDA and SQIVND (reference sequence). The CDR3 region has the DNA TGTGCCAGTAGACGGGGCCCCAACACAGATACGCAGTATTTT. Amino acid sequence: CASRRGPNTDTQYF.